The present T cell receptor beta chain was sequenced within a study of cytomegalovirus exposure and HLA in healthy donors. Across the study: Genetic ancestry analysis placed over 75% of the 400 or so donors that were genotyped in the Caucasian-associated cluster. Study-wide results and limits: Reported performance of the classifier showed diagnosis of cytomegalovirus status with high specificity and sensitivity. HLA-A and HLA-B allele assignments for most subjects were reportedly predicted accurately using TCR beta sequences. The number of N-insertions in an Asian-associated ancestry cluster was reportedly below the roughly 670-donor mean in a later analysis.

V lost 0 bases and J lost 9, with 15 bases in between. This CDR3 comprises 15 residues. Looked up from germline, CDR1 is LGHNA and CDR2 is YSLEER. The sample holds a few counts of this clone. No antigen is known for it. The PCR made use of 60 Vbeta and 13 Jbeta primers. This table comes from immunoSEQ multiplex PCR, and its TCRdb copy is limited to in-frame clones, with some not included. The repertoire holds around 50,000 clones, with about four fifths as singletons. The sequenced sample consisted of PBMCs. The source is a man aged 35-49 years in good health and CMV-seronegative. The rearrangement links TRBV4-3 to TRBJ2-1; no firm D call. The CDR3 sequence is CASSQEGDEDAEQFF. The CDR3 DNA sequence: TGCGCCAGCAGCCAAGAGGGCGATGAAGACGCTGAGCAGTTCTTC.